Presented here are 25 T cell receptor beta chains from one specimen sequenced in a study of T-cell memory formation after mild COVID-19. MiXCR was run by TCRdb on the 5' RACE reads, yielding one entry per CDR3 protein. This table holds 150,000 to 200,000 distinct CDR3 sequences, approximately 10% found once. Sequencing used PBMCs or a T cell subset sorted from them (not recorded which). These receptors were collected from a man between 18 and 29 years old who had mild COVID-19 (a few samples of this study predate the infection). Cell type and time point are not known.

J is TRBJ1-2 and V is TRBV27; TRBD1 matches 8 bases. This CDR3 spans 16 amino acids. Germline CDR1 is MNHEY and CDR2 is SMNVEV (reference sequence). V gave up 6 bases and J gave up 3 bases; unmatched junction bases: 12. In DNA, the CDR3 is TGTGCCAGCAGAAGAAGGACAGGGATGGCTGACTATGGCTACACCTTC. Amino acids: CASRRRTGMADYGYTF.

This clonotype was picked up a small number of times. This chain joins TRBV10-2 and TRBJ1-1; TRBD1 matches 7 bases. The germline gives CDR1 WSHSY, CDR2 SAAADI. The junction had 3 bases not matched to a gene; V was cut back by 5 bases and J by 0 bases. The CDR3 length is 14 residues. The CDR3 loop reads CASSWDRMNTEAFF. The CDR3 DNA follows: TGCGCCAGCAGTTGGGACAGAATGAACACTGAAGCTTTCTTT.

In this sample, this clonotype turned up a few times. The rearrangement uses TRBV7-8 and TRBJ2-1, with D possibly being TRBD1 or TRBD2 (6 bases each). The CDR3 length is 15 residues. Per the germline V gene, CDR1 is SGHVS and CDR2 is FQNEAQ. Trimming stripped 5 bases from V and 7 bases from J, with 18 bases between. The CDR3 region is CASSLMGGGFNEQFF. The CDR3 DNA is TGTGCCAGCAGCCTGATGGGGGGCGGTTTTAATGAGCAGTTCTTC.

There are a few counts of this clonotype. The rearrangement links TRBV4-3 to TRBJ1-6; D is possibly TRBD1 (5 bases). CDR1 is LGHNA and CDR2 is YSLEER in the germline V gene. The V gene lost 3 bases and the J gene lost 0 bases, with 21 bases spanning the gap. The CDR3 totals 20 residues. The DNA for the CDR3 is TGCGCCAGCAGCCACCCCTCAGGAGGGGCCAGGAGCTCCTATAATTCACCCCTCCACTTT. As protein: CASSHPSGGARSSYNSPLHF.

V and J are TRBV6-5 and TRBJ1-5; D is unresolved. V gave up 5 bases and J gave up 2 bases, with 10 bases separating them. CDR3 length equals 14 residues. From germline, CDR1 is MNHEY and CDR2 SVGAGI. CDR3 coding DNA: TGTGCCAGCAGTCTGACCGGGCGCAATCAGCCCCAGCATTTT. Translating gives CASSLTGRNQPQHF.

This clonotype was seen at least ten times. The J gene is TRBJ2-7, the V gene TRBV30; D may be TRBD1 or TRBD2 (5 bases each). This CDR3 spans 11 amino acids. The germline V and J ends were trimmed by 5 bases and 2 bases, with 7 bases remaining between them. Germline V gives CDR1 GTSNPN, CDR2 SVGIG (reference sequence). CDR3 sequence (DNA): TGTGCCTGGGGGGACGCCTACGAGCAGTACTTC. Its translation is CAWGDAYEQYF.

In its sample, this clonotype was seen many times. V is TRBV7-2 and J is TRBJ2-5; 8 nucleotides align to TRBD2. Trimming removed 6 bases from V and 7 bases from J; junction bases left unmatched: 7. Germline lookup yields CDR1 SGHTA and CDR2 FQGNSA. The CDR3 spans 13 residues. The CDR3 is CASSQGTSVTQYF. CDR3 DNA sequence: TGTGCCAGCAGTCAAGGGACTAGTGTGACCCAGTACTTC.

The chain recombines TRBV9 with TRBJ2-7; D perhaps matches TRBD1 (5 bases). The CDR3 has 13 residues. V was pared by 4 bases and J by 5 bases, with 13 bases between. CDR1 is SGDLS, CDR2 YYNGEE, per germline. CDR3 protein: CASSPQTGNEQYF. Here the CDR3 DNA reads TGTGCCAGCAGCCCCCAAACAGGTAACGAGCAGTACTTC.

The gene calls are TRBV12-3 or TRBV12-4 and TRBJ2-3, with TRBD2 matching 11 bases. The CDR3 length is 16 residues. Trimming took 6 bases from V and 4 from J; bases not matched to a gene: 9. This CDR3 is CASRVTSGALPDTQYF. CDR3 sequence (DNA): TGTGCCAGCAGAGTGACTAGCGGGGCCCTTCCAGATACGCAGTATTTT.

This clonotype was picked up a small number of times. V gene TRBV20-1 combines with J gene TRBJ1-5, with 8 bases aligning to TRBD1. V was pared by 6 bases and J by 6 bases, with 10 bases of the junction left unmatched. Germline V gene data show CDR1 as DFQATT and CDR2 as SNEGSKA (reference sequence). The CDR3 runs to 14 residues. CDR3 in DNA: TGCAGTGCCAGGGGGCGGGAGGGGACTCAGCCCCAGCATTTT. Its translation: CSARGREGTQPQHF.

This rearrangement joins TRBV5-6 to TRBJ1-2; D gene uncertain. Deletions cut 0 bases from V and 4 bases from J, with 16 bases between. Germline V lookup: CDR1 SGHDT, CDR2 YYEEEE. The CDR3 runs 16 residues. The CDR3 nucleotides read TGTGCCAGCAGCTTGGTGCACTCCGGGATCAGCTATGGCTACACCTTC. Translated: CASSLVHSGISYGYTF.

This clonotype was seen more than once but under ten times. The rearrangement joins TRBV20-1 to TRBJ1-3, with a tentative D call TRBD1 (5 bases). Trimming shortened V by 1 base and J by 0 bases, and 16 bases separated the two germline ends. Germline CDR1 DFQATT, CDR2 SNEGSKA (reference sequence). The CDR3 spans 17 residues. CDR3 sequence reads: CSARVGGRAASGNTIYF. In DNA form, the CDR3 reads TGCAGTGCTAGAGTGGGTGGCAGGGCTGCCTCTGGAAACACCATATATTTT.

This clonotype was recorded at least ten times. The chain couples TRBV20-1 to TRBJ1-6, with D unclear. The CDR3 is 16 amino acids. Germline V gives CDR1 DFQATT, CDR2 SNEGSKA (reference sequence). With 0 bases removed from V and 3 bases from J, the gap between germline ends came to 12 bases. The CDR3 region is CSARDIRTGYNSPLHF. The CDR3, as DNA: TGCAGTGCTAGAGATATCAGGACGGGCTATAATTCACCCCTCCACTTT.

This chain links TRBV7-8 with TRBJ1-5; D gene ambiguous. In germline, CDR1 is SGHVS, CDR2 FQNEAQ. This CDR3 region has 17 residues. The ends were cut back, 1 base at V and 1 base at J, with 14 bases in the middle. The CDR3 DNA is TGTGCCAGCAGCTTAGTATGGACCGTCGGGAGCAATCAGCCCCAGCATTTT. Residues: CASSLVWTVGSNQPQHF.

This clonotype occurred a few times. The V call is TRBV10-3, the J call TRBJ2-3; 13 nucleotides match TRBD2. CDR1 is ENHRY and CDR2 is SYGVKD in the germline V gene. The CDR3 sequence is 16 residues long. V lost 6 bases and J lost 5; bases outside the gene matches: 8. The CDR3 bases are TGTGCCATCAGGGTGACTAGCGGGGGGTGGGGAGATACGCAGTATTTT. Amino acids: CAIRVTSGGWGDTQYF.

This clonotype showed up just a few times. This chain uses TRBV5-1 with TRBJ2-1, with TRBD1 matching over 7 bases. The CDR3 length is 13 residues. Germline assignment: CDR1 SGHRS and CDR2 YFSETQ. The V gene end was trimmed by 7 bases and the J gene end by 2 bases; junction bases not matched to a gene: 3. The chain's CDR3 is CASGTVTYNEQFF. In DNA, the CDR3 is TGCGCCAGCGGGACAGTGACCTACAATGAGCAGTTCTTC.

This clonotype was seen a few times. The V call is TRBV11-3, the J call TRBJ2-3, with TRBD1 matching over 12 bases. The CDR3 totals 15 residues. Looked up from germline, CDR1 is SGHNT and CDR2 is YENEEA. Trimming took 5 bases from V and 5 from J; bases not matched to a gene: 5. The CDR3 DNA reads TGTGCCAGCAGCCCGGGACAGGGGGCCGTAGATACGCAGTATTTT. Translated, it gives CASSPGQGAVDTQYF.

Only a few counts were recorded for this clonotype. In DNA, the CDR3 is TGCAGTGCTCAAGGACAGCGACAGTACACTGAAGCTTTCTTT. This codes for CSAQGQRQYTEAFF. This chain joins TRBV20-1 and TRBJ1-1; D possibly corresponds to TRBD1 (6 bases). CDR3 size: 14 residues. Per the germline V gene, CDR1 is DFQATT and CDR2 is SNEGSKA (reference sequence). V was cut by 5 bases and J by 3 bases, with 16 bases left in between.

Ten or more counts support this clonotype. The chain joins TRBV5-1 to TRBJ2-3, with TRBD1 matching over 8 bases. Germline V gene lookup returns CDR1 SGHRS and CDR2 YFSETQ. V shed 4 bases, J shed 3 bases, and the junction held 7 bases outside the gene matches. The CDR3 has 15 amino acids. CDR3 coding DNA: TGCGCCAGCAGCGATGACAGGGGTTTTACAGATACGCAGTATTTT. It is translated as CASSDDRGFTDTQYF.

Only a few counts were recorded for this clonotype. The gene calls are TRBV7-9 and TRBJ2-5; 7 nucleotides align to TRBD2. V lost 4 bases to trimming and J lost 5 bases; unmatched junction nucleotides: 7. The V gene's germline CDR1 is SEHNR and CDR2 FQNEAQ (reference sequence). The CDR3 covers 14 residues. CDR3 region: CASSSGTTRETQYF. In DNA form, the CDR3 reads TGTGCCAGCAGCTCCGGGACTACGAGGGAGACCCAGTACTTC.

This clonotype was seen a handful of times. The chain recombines TRBV2 with TRBJ2-1; possible D gene TRBD2, 7 bases. Germline lookup yields CDR1 SNHLY and CDR2 FYNNEI. The V end lost 7 bases, the J end lost 3 bases, and 13 bases lay between the germline ends. There are 14 residues in the CDR3. Here the CDR3 reads CASKGGGLYNEQFF. The CDR3 DNA reads as TGTGCCAGCAAGGGCGGGGGCCTCTACAATGAGCAGTTCTTC.

The V call is TRBV20-1, the J call TRBJ1-4, with D hard to call. Between the trimmed V and J ends, which lost 3 bases and 10 bases, there was a span of 18 bases. The CDR3 sequence is 14 residues long. CDR1 and CDR2 from the germline V gene are DFQATT and SNEGSKA (reference sequence). The CDR3 DNA reads as TGCAGTGCTAGCGGTCGGAGAACTTTGGGAAAACTGTTTTTT. Translating gives CSASGRRTLGKLFF.

J is TRBJ1-3 and V is TRBV18; maybe TRBD1 (6 bases). V shed 3 bases and J shed 0 bases, with 12 bases lying between them. The CDR3 sequence is 16 residues long. Germline values: CDR1 KGHSH, CDR2 LQKENI. The CDR3 nucleotides are TGTGCCAGCTCACCGCGGGAAGGGGGCTCTGGAAACACCATATATTTT. It translates to CASSPREGGSGNTIYF.

The chain is built from TRBV7-9 and TRBJ2-7, with D perhaps matching TRBD2 (7 bases). In germline, CDR1 is SEHNR, CDR2 FQNEAQ (reference sequence). This CDR3 is built from 14 residues. V lost 0 bases, J lost 2 bases, and 8 bases lay in between. As DNA, the CDR3 is TGTGCCAGCAGCTTAGCGGGGGGGCCCTACGAGCAGTACTTC. Its protein is CASSLAGGPYEQYF. The full variable domain, with the rest looked up from reference TRBV7-9 and TRBJ2-7, is DTGVSQNPRHKITKRGQNVTFRCDPISEHNRLYWYRQTLGQGPEFLTYFQNEAQLEKSRLLSDRFSAERPKGSFSTLEIQRTEQGDSAMYLCASSLAGGPYEQYFGPGTRLTVT.

This clonotype was counted at least ten times. The chain has TRBV7-2 and TRBJ2-4, with 8 bases fitting TRBD1. The CDR3 sequence is 13 residues long. The V gene end was trimmed by 1 base and the J gene end by 15 bases; junction bases not matched to a gene: 8. Per germline, CDR1 SGHTA and CDR2 FQGNSA. The CDR3 loop reads CASSLGGTGVLYF. The CDR3 DNA is TGTGCCAGCAGCTTAGGAGGGACAGGTGTTCTGTACTTC.